Listed below are T cell receptor beta chains from one sample, sequenced in a study of T-cell reconstitution after alpha-beta-depleted transplantation in children. TCRdb reprocessed the PCR reads with MiXCR, giving one entry per CDR3 protein. The top ten clones hold approximately 5% of a sample with hundreds of thousands of distinct CDR3 sequences, roughly 16% of them seen once. Sample: PBMCs, mostly from graft donor cells, taken 360 days after TCRalphabeta/CD19-depleted stem cell transplant. All receptors derive from a male patient under 18 who had a stem cell transplant for acute lymphoblastic leukemia, so the T cells may come from the graft donor. CDR3s leave out the opening cysteine and the closing phenylalanine or tryptophan. Size is stated for part of the rows, as once, few or many counts, or as a class when the clone is expanded.

v_call clone_size cdr3_aa
TRBV12-3/TRBV12-4 many ASSLAGYRKTNEQF
TRBV4-1 . ASSQGAGTTYNEQF
TRBV12-3/TRBV12-4 many ASSLIGGAETQY
TRBV11-3 . ASSYLREGEQY
TRBV4-1 . ASSLGGLAGYVADTQY
TRBV7-2 few ASRNRGRGAQETQY
TRBV5-1 . ASSFSGLATLGQY
TRBV5-1 . ASSLGDGPVTPLH
TRBV28 few ASREGDRGYNEQF
TRBV27 . ATGGDPYEQY
TRBV29-1 many SGRRSTGGDTQY
TRBV5-1 few ASSSTGVPGETQY
TRBV30 few AWTGDSNQPQH
TRBV19 few ARPLGQETQY
TRBV20-1 . SARDASGKETQY
TRBV5-5 many ASSYDAGSGYT
TRBV5-1 many ASSLGGGRAYNEQF
TRBV20-1 . SASVPGTGANVLT
TRBV11-2 few ASTLTRSSGANVLT
TRBV20-1 . SAYRALPEQF
TRBV12-3/TRBV12-4 few ASSPRLNRGLGYGYT
TRBV14 . ASSQGRLVRTGELF
TRBV5-6 few ASSLVGQGIYNEQF
TRBV5-1 . ASSLFPQGAVRWSDTQY
TRBV18 . ASSPLPIQGLYQETQY
TRBV12-3/TRBV12-4 . ASSATRDGGRPQH
TRBV5-1 . ASSFSDRGRTDTQY
TRBV12-3/TRBV12-4 . ASSPTQGGGLWNEQF